What follows are 21 T cell receptor beta chains derived from one specimen sequenced in a study of T cell responses to AZD1222 COVID-19 vaccine. The protocol was immunoSEQ multiplex PCR, while the TCRdb copy is restricted to in-frame clones and leaves out a portion. The table shows 96,000 or so clones, with 80% to 90% occurring only once. The sample here was peripheral blood, taken on day 0 of AZD1222 vaccination. The receptors here all came from an adult in good health.

V usage is TRBV28 and J usage is TRBJ1-2; possibly TRBD1 for D (5 bases). Germline assignment: CDR1 MDHEN and CDR2 SYDVKM. The CDR3 is 14 amino acids. Trimming stripped 5 bases from V and 4 bases from J, with 14 bases between. CDR3 sequence (DNA): TGTGCCAGCAGTAAGAGTTTTGGGACCTATGGCTACACCTTC. It encodes CASSKSFGTYGYTF.

This chain links TRBV12-5 with TRBJ1-1; 7 nucleotides align to TRBD1. V lost 8 bases to trimming and J lost 5 bases; unmatched junction nucleotides: 8. The CDR3 contains 13 residues. In germline, CDR1 is LGHNT, CDR2 FRNRAP. CDR3 bases: TGTGCTAGTAGTTCCAGGGGGGGAACTGAAGCTTTCTTT. It translates to CASSSRGGTEAFF.

This chain uses TRBV18 with TRBJ1-1; no clear D gene. This CDR3 comprises 14 residues. V lost 2 bases and J 4 bases, leaving 11 bases between the germline ends. The V gene's germline CDR1 is KGHSH and CDR2 LQKENI. Written as DNA, the CDR3 is TGTGCCAGCTCACCAGCGGCAGGTGGCACTGAAGCTTTCTTT. Translated: CASSPAAGGTEAFF.

The genes are TRBV5-5 and TRBJ2-7; a weak D match, TRBD1 (5 bases). CDR3 length equals 14 residues. The V and J ends lost 2 bases and 0 bases respectively, with 9 bases between them. Germline V gene lookup returns CDR1 SGHKS and CDR2 YYEKEE (reference sequence). CDR3 amino acids: CASSFWGVSYEQYF. CDR3 DNA sequence: TGTGCCAGCAGCTTCTGGGGCGTCTCCTACGAGCAGTACTTC. Using reference TRBV5-5 and TRBJ2-7 for the parts outside the CDR3, the full variable domain is DAGVTQSPTHLIKTRGQQVTLRCSPISGHKSVSWYQQVLGQGPQFIFQYYEKEERGRGNFPDRFSARQFPNYSSELNVNALLLGDSALYLCASSFWGVSYEQYFGPGTRLTVT.

This clone showed up just once. V and J are TRBV5-4 and TRBJ2-2; TRBD1 matches at 9 bases. J gave up 6 bases and V 8 bases, and 20 bases lay outside the gene matches. Looked up from germline, CDR1 is SGHNT and CDR2 is YYREEE (reference sequence). The CDR3 is 18 amino acids. Here the CDR3 reads CASTRGTGGADRPGELFF. CDR3 bases: TGTGCCAGTACGAGAGGCACAGGGGGCGCGGATAGGCCCGGGGAGCTGTTTTTT.

This clone was found a few times. The genes are TRBV7-2 and TRBJ2-7, with TRBD1 matching over 7 bases. The CDR3 is 14 residues long. Looked up from germline, CDR1 is SGHTA and CDR2 is FQGNSA. The junction had 4 bases not matched to a gene; V was cut back by 5 bases and J by 0 bases. Written as DNA, the CDR3 is TGTGCCAGCAGCCGCGGACAGGTCTCCTACGAGCAGTACTTC. It specifies CASSRGQVSYEQYF.

The chain couples TRBV7-2 to TRBJ2-2, with TRBD1 identical over 9 bases. The CDR3 totals 16 residues. Germline V lookup: CDR1 SGHTA, CDR2 FQGNSA. V dropped 4 bases and J dropped 3; count of bases not matched to a gene: 6. CDR3 sequence (DNA): TGTGCCAGCAGCTGGGGGACAGGGCTGGACACCGGGGAGCTGTTTTTT. Translated: CASSWGTGLDTGELFF.

The chain recombines TRBV29-1 with TRBJ1-2, with no clear D. The V end lost 1 base, the J end lost 3 bases, and 9 bases lay between the germline ends. The CDR3 is 13 amino acids. Germline assignment: CDR1 SQVTM and CDR2 ANQGSEA. CDR3 residues: CSVEGSTDYGYTF. In nucleotides, the CDR3 is TGCAGCGTTGAAGGTTCGACTGACTATGGCTACACCTTC.

The chain links TRBV30 to TRBJ2-2; TRBD2 aligns across 9 bases. The CDR3 runs 14 residues. Per the germline V gene, CDR1 is GTSNPN and CDR2 is SVGIG (reference sequence). The V gene end was trimmed by 5 bases and the J gene end by 5 bases; junction bases not matched to a gene: 6. Here the CDR3 DNA reads TGTGCCTGGCTAGCGGGACACCGAACCGGGGAGCTGTTTTTT. Translation gives CAWLAGHRTGELFF.

CDR3 protein: CASSVTGGYEQYF. CDR3 sequence (DNA): TGTGCCAGCAGCGTGACAGGCGGCTACGAGCAGTACTTC. The chain has TRBV5-4 and TRBJ2-7; D perhaps matches TRBD1 (6 bases). The CDR3 is 13 amino acids. V was cut by 4 bases and J by 3 bases, with 11 bases left in between. CDR1 and CDR2 (germline): SGHNT, YYREEE (reference sequence).

This clone came up a few times. The chain carries TRBV11-3 and TRBJ1-3; D not resolved. V was pared by 2 bases and J by 1 base, with 9 bases between. Germline V lookup: CDR1 SGHNT, CDR2 YENEEA. The CDR3 runs 15 residues. The CDR3 nucleotides are TGTGCCAGCAGCTTATCTGGCACTTCTGGAAACACCATATATTTT. Translated, it gives CASSLSGTSGNTIYF.

This chain links TRBV18 with TRBJ1-2; D perhaps matches TRBD1 (6 bases). The CDR3 has 14 amino acids. Germline V gene data show CDR1 as KGHSH and CDR2 as LQKENI. V gave up 6 bases and J gave up 4 bases, with 15 bases separating them. CDR3 protein: CASSPGGRGYGYTF. In nucleotides, the CDR3 is TGTGCCAGCTCGCCGGGGGGCCGGGGCTATGGCTACACCTTC.

The chain carries TRBV6-5 and TRBJ1-6; D gene uncertain. Germline V gene lookup returns CDR1 MNHEY and CDR2 SVGAGI. The length of the CDR3 is 12 residues. Trimming removed 4 bases from V and 11 bases from J, with 9 bases in between. CDR3: CASSFVQAPLHF. CDR3 DNA: TGTGCCAGCAGTTTTGTTCAGGCACCCCTCCACTTT.

V and J are TRBV6-5 and TRBJ1-1; D gene unclear. Deletions cut 5 bases from V and 1 base from J, with 8 bases between. The length of the CDR3 is 13 residues. The germline gives CDR1 MNHEY, CDR2 SVGAGI. The CDR3 DNA follows: TGTGCCAGCAGTAAGGACGGGAACACTGAAGCTTTCTTT. It translates to CASSKDGNTEAFF.

This chain uses TRBV7-9 with TRBJ2-6, with TRBD1 as a possible D gene (6 bases). The V gene's germline CDR1 is SEHNR and CDR2 FQNEAQ (reference sequence). The length of the CDR3 is 16 residues. Trimming removed 5 bases at V and 2 bases at J, with 13 bases between. This CDR3 reads CASSPRRGTGANVLTF. The DNA of the CDR3 is TGTGCCAGCAGCCCCCGAAGGGGGACTGGGGCCAACGTCCTGACTTTC.

Turning to this clone: The same CDR3 can be traced to other DNA sequences in this sample. This chain links TRBV2 with TRBJ1-1; D gene ambiguous. The length of the CDR3 is 13 residues. The V end lost 4 bases, the J end lost 1 base, and 7 bases lay between the germline ends. Germline loops: CDR1 SNHLY, CDR2 FYNNEI. The CDR3 region is CASSGQTNTEAFF. The CDR3 bases are TGTGCCAGCAGTGGCCAGACGAACACTGAAGCTTTCTTT.

This clone showed up just once. The V gene is TRBV5-6, the J gene TRBJ1-1; D is unclear. V dropped 0 bases and J dropped 7 bases, with 10 bases sitting between them. The CDR3 covers 13 residues. CDR1 is SGHDT and CDR2 is YYEEEE in the germline V gene. CDR3 DNA: TGTGCCAGCAGCTTGGTCCCAGGAGTTGAAGCTTTCTTT. Its translation: CASSLVPGVEAFF.

The rearrangement links TRBV3-1 (or the pseudogene TRBV3-2) to TRBJ2-1; D is possibly TRBD2 (5 bases). CDR1 is LGHDT, CDR2 YNNKEL, per germline (reference sequence). Trimming stripped 4 bases from V and 8 bases from J, with 15 bases between. This CDR3 is built from 14 residues. CDR3 sequence (DNA): TGTGCCAGCAGCCGAGGGCTTTTTGGCGATGAGCAGTTCTTC. Translating it yields CASSRGLFGDEQFF.

V and J are TRBV7-2 and TRBJ2-3, with 9 bases fitting TRBD2. In germline, CDR1 is SGHTA, CDR2 FQGNSA. The CDR3 is made up of 16 amino acids. With V trimmed by 7 bases and J by 0 bases, 8 bases remained unmatched. The CDR3 DNA is TGTGCCAGCAATGCCGGGACTAGCCTTAGCACAGATACGCAGTATTTT. Protein: CASNAGTSLSTDTQYF.

This clone was seen once. J is TRBJ2-7 and V is TRBV6-1; D is unclear. The germline V gene encodes CDR1 MNHNS and CDR2 SASEGT. CDR3 length: 15 amino acids. V lost 3 bases, J lost 4 bases, and 16 bases lay in between. CDR3 in DNA: TGTGCCAGCAGTGATCTTTGGGTCAGAGGTTACGAGCAGTACTTC. Protein: CASSDLWVRGYEQYF.

This chain links TRBV10-3 with TRBJ1-4; D ambiguous. This CDR3 comprises 15 residues. Germline-derived CDR1 and CDR2 are ENHRY and SYGVKD. Trimming took 0 bases from V and 3 from J, leaving 8 bases between them. CDR3 loop: CAISESSAANEKLFF. The CDR3 DNA follows: TGTGCCATCAGTGAGTCGAGCGCAGCTAATGAAAAACTGTTTTTT.